This is a list of T cell receptor beta chains from one sample in a study of blood T cells in healthy people across ages. One entry per CDR3 protein results from TCRdb running MiXCR on the 5' RACE reads. There are hundreds of thousands of distinct CDR3 sequences in the sample; roughly two fifths occur only once, and 30% lies in the top ten. The sequenced material came from blood. The receptors originated from a man older than 75 in good health. Each CDR3 is given with its conserved first and last residue. Each record gives: CDR3 DNA, CDR3 protein, J gene, D gene, clone size, V gene. A D gene is named only where the DNA matches it firmly. The size field is filled for only some rows; it gives once, few, many or a size class.

DNA: TGTGCCAGCAGAGGGTCTAAGGAAAAACTGTTTTTT
CDR3: CASRGSKEKLFF
J: TRBJ1-4
D: NA
size: NA
V: TRBV28

DNA: TGTGCCATCGGCGGGACTAGCGGGAATCAAGGGAATGAGCAGTTCTTC
CDR3: CAIGGTSGNQGNEQFF
J: TRBJ2-1
D: TRBD2
size: few
V: TRBV10-3

DNA: TGTGCCAGCAGCTTATCGGGACAACGTAACACTGAAGCTTTCTTT
CDR3: CASSLSGQRNTEAFF
J: TRBJ1-1
D: NA
size: few
V: TRBV7-9

DNA: TGTGCCAGCAGTCCACCGACAGGGGCGTTATACGAGCAGTACTTC
CDR3: CASSPPTGALYEQYF
J: TRBJ2-7
D: TRBD1
size: NA
V: TRBV25-1

DNA: TGCAGTGCTTACGACAGGAACACTGAAGCTTTCTTT
CDR3: CSAYDRNTEAFF
J: TRBJ1-1
D: NA
size: NA
V: TRBV20-1

DNA: TGTGCCAGCAGCTCTAACCGACTAGCGGGAGAAAATGAGCAGTTCTTC
CDR3: CASSSNRLAGENEQFF
J: TRBJ2-1
D: TRBD2
size: NA
V: TRBV7-3

DNA: TGTGCCAGCAGTGCCGGGACAGGGACAGTCCTGAGCACAGATACGCAGTATTTT
CDR3: CASSAGTGTVLSTDTQYF
J: TRBJ2-3
D: TRBD1
size: few
V: TRBV25-1

DNA: TGTGCCAGCAGTTTTGTTTCGGGAGGGCCAGGTTTTGAGCAGTTCTTC
CDR3: CASSFVSGGPGFEQFF
J: TRBJ2-1
D: TRBD2
size: few
V: TRBV27

DNA: TGTGCCAGCAGCTCGCTGGGTAGCGGAACAGATACGCAGTATTTT
CDR3: CASSSLGSGTDTQYF
J: TRBJ2-3
D: NA
size: NA
V: TRBV7-3

DNA: TGTGCCAGCAGCCGGACAGGGGATGGCTACACCTTC
CDR3: CASSRTGDGYTF
J: TRBJ1-2
D: TRBD1
size: many
V: TRBV27

DNA: TGTGCCAGCAGCCCAGGGGGAGGCGGGACCACCTACGAGCAGTACTTC
CDR3: CASSPGGGGTTYEQYF
J: TRBJ2-7
D: NA
size: NA
V: TRBV9

DNA: TGTGCCAGCAGCCAAGTTTGGGGACTAAACACTGAAGCTTTCTTT
CDR3: CASSQVWGLNTEAFF
J: TRBJ1-1
D: NA
size: NA
V: TRBV14

DNA: TGTGCCAGCAGTTACTTGGCCAAAGAGACCCAGTACTTC
CDR3: CASSYLAKETQYF
J: TRBJ2-5
D: NA
size: few
V: TRBV6-5

DNA: TGTGCCAGCAGTCAAGTGGGGGACAGTGGCTATGGCTACACCTTC
CDR3: CASSQVGDSGYGYTF
J: TRBJ1-2
D: TRBD1
size: many
V: TRBV7-2

DNA: TGTGCCAGCAGCCTTCCGGGACAGCTCTCCTACGAGCAGTACTTC
CDR3: CASSLPGQLSYEQYF
J: TRBJ2-7
D: TRBD1
size: many
V: TRBV7-2

DNA: TGTGCCAGCAGCCAAGCTGGGGTCAACGAGCAGTACTTC
CDR3: CASSQAGVNEQYF
J: TRBJ2-7
D: NA
size: NA
V: TRBV14

DNA: TGTGCCAGCAGTACCGGACAGGGCGTCGAGACCCAGTTCTTC
CDR3: CASSTGQGVETQFF
J: TRBJ2-1
D: TRBD1
size: NA
V: TRBV6-5

DNA: TGCAGCGGGGCCACAGGGAACACTGAAGCTTTCTTT
CDR3: CSGATGNTEAFF
J: TRBJ1-1
D: NA
size: NA
V: TRBV29-1

DNA: TGCAGTGCTAGTACGGACACGGCCGGCTACACCTTC
CDR3: CSASTDTAGYTF
J: TRBJ1-2
D: NA
size: few
V: TRBV20-1

DNA: TGTGCCAGCAGCCAAGGCCGGGGTGGGAGCCATAATTCACCCCTCCACTTT
CDR3: CASSQGRGGSHNSPLHF
J: TRBJ1-6
D: NA
size: few
V: TRBV3-1

DNA: TGTGCCAGCAGCCAAGAGTCTGATCACTCTTGGGGCGAGCAGTACTTC
CDR3: CASSQESDHSWGEQYF
J: TRBJ2-7
D: NA
size: NA
V: TRBV3-1

DNA: TGCAGCGTTGAACTTACAGGGGGCTATGGCTACACCTTC
CDR3: CSVELTGGYGYTF
J: TRBJ1-2
D: TRBD1
size: NA
V: TRBV29-1

DNA: TGTGCCAGCCACAGGAGGATGGGGGACAATGAGCAGTTCTTC
CDR3: CASHRRMGDNEQFF
J: TRBJ2-1
D: NA
size: few
V: TRBV7-8

DNA: TGTGCCAGCAGCCTCTATGTGTACGAGCAGTACTTC
CDR3: CASSLYVYEQYF
J: TRBJ2-7
D: NA
size: few
V: TRBV7-2

DNA: TGTGCCAGCACCCCTGGAAGGACAGGGCAAGAGACCCAGTACTTC
CDR3: CASTPGRTGQETQYF
J: TRBJ2-5
D: TRBD1
size: NA
V: TRBV3-1

DNA: TGTGCCAGCAGTTCCTTCGCCGGTGGTCCCCAAGAGGCCCAGTACTTC
CDR3: CASSSFAGGPQEAQYF
J: TRBJ2-5
D: NA
size: NA
V: TRBV6-5

DNA: TGTGCCAGCAGCACACATCGACAGGGGTGGGAGACCCAGTACTTC
CDR3: CASSTHRQGWETQYF
J: TRBJ2-5
D: TRBD1
size: few
V: TRBV7-2

DNA: TGTGCCAGCCAGACGTACCAAGAGACCCAGTACTTC
CDR3: CASQTYQETQYF
J: TRBJ2-5
D: NA
size: NA
V: TRBV18